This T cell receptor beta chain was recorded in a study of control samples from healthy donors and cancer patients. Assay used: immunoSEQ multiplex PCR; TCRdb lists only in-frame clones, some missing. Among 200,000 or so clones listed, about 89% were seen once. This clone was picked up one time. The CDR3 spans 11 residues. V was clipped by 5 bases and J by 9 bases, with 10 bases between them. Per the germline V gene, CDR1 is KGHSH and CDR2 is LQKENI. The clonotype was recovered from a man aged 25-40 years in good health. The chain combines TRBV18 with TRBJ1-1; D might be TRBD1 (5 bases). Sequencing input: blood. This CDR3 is CASSTGKQAFF. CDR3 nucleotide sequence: TGTGCCAGCTCAACAGGAAAACAAGCTTTCTTT.